The sequence of this T cell receptor (beta chain) was determined in a study of blood T cells in healthy people across ages. Then a second PCR, running roughly 7 to 11 cycles, was carried out with a sample-barcoded 5' primer and a J-beta primer mix. TCRdb called the 5' RACE reads again in MiXCR, with one record for every CDR3 protein. Here the sample spans about 670,000 distinct CDR3 sequences, 40% to 45% being singletons. The V end lost 0 bases, the J end lost 11 bases, and 8 bases lay between the germline ends. Germline loops: CDR1 SGHNT, CDR2 YENEEA. The CDR3 covers 12 residues. The chain uses TRBV11-3 and TRBJ2-4; tentatively, D is TRBD1 (5 bases). The TCR was taken from an elderly man in good health. The sequencing sample was made of blood. The CDR3 nucleotides read TGTGCCAGCAGCTTAGATAGGGGTCTTCAGTACTTC. This sequence encodes CASSLDRGLQYF.